This T cell receptor (beta chain) was sequenced during a study of response to subunit inactivated influenza vaccine. Germline CDR1 MNHEY, CDR2 SMNVEV (reference sequence). Trimming took 6 bases from V and 0 from J; bases not matched to a gene: 8. The CDR3 consists of 17 residues. Each CDR3 protein is one row after TCRdb ran MiXCR on the RT-PCR reads. The sample contains 630,000 or so distinct CDR3 sequences, about a sixth of which appear only once. Here the sequenced sample was PBMCs from blood, taken about 13 days after vaccination. V is TRBV27 and J is TRBJ2-3; 11 bases align to TRBD2. This sequence originates from a man aged 45-65 years who received an inactivated influenza vaccine. CDR3 in amino acids: CASRRLAGGASTDTQYF. The CDR3 DNA follows: TGTGCCAGCAGGAGGCTAGCGGGGGGCGCTAGCACAGATACGCAGTATTTT.